Following are 24 T cell receptor beta chains from one sample sequenced in a study of Graves' ophthalmopathy and Graves' hyperthyroidism. Amplifying from RNA transcripts, the study obtained TCR beta CDR3 regions. In the first round, RT-PCR was carried out with HTBI primers, and a multiplex PCR formed the second round. From the multiplex PCR reads, TCRdb called clonotypes with MiXCR, one entry per CDR3 protein. The data show around 1,200,000 distinct CDR3 sequences, with about 40% seen just once and 11% held by the top ten. Source material: peripheral blood or thyroid tissue (not recorded which). Source of these receptors: an adult man with Graves' hyperthyroidism.

The rearrangement links TRBV7-3 to TRBJ1-3; D perhaps matches TRBD1 (5 bases). The CDR3 has 16 residues. Trimming left V 1 base short and J 0 bases short, with 10 bases between. Germline V CDR1 and CDR2: SGHTA, FQGTGA. The CDR3 DNA sequence: TGTGCCAGCAGCTTAAGGGACCCCAGCTCTGGAAACACCATATATTTT. This codes for CASSLRDPSSGNTIYF.

There are many counts of this clonotype. This chain uses TRBV19 with TRBJ1-1, with 8 bases that match TRBD1. The CDR3 spans 14 residues. Trimming cost V 5 bases and J 4 bases; bases outside gene matches: 6. Germline assignment: CDR1 LNHDA and CDR2 SQIVND (reference sequence). The DNA for the CDR3 is TGTGCCAGTAGTGCCCGACAGGGGACCACTGAAGCTTTCTTT. Translating gives CASSARQGTTEAFF.

The chain combines TRBV7-9 with TRBJ1-5, with a tentative D call TRBD1 (5 bases). Trimming stripped 3 bases from V and 2 bases from J, with 17 bases between. CDR1 and CDR2 from the germline V gene are SEHNR and FQNEAQ (reference sequence). The CDR3 totals 17 residues. The CDR3 DNA sequence: TGTGCCAGCAGCTTCGGATTTCCGGGGGACGGCAATCAGCCCCAGCATTTT. The encoded protein is CASSFGFPGDGNQPQHF.

This clonotype was detected only a few times. The rearrangement joins TRBV5-4 to TRBJ2-5; maybe TRBD1 (5 bases). V lost 1 base and J 5 bases, leaving 9 bases between the germline ends. The germline V gene has CDR1 SGHNT and CDR2 YYREEE (reference sequence). This CDR3 has 13 residues. CDR3 DNA: TGTGCCAGCAGCTTGCCCCCAGGGGAGACCCAGTACTTC. It is translated as CASSLPPGETQYF.

This chain links TRBV7-2 with TRBJ2-5; 11 nucleotides align to TRBD1. The CDR3 runs to 17 residues. Germline trimming cut 2 bases from V and 4 bases from J; bases unmatched to any gene: 9. Germline loops: CDR1 SGHTA, CDR2 FQGNSA. DNA of the CDR3: TGTGCCAGCAGCTTATCCGGGACAGGGGGAGTTAGAGAGACCCAGTACTTC. Amino acid sequence: CASSLSGTGGVRETQYF.

This clonotype was seen repeatedly, ten times or more. V and J are TRBV7-2 and TRBJ1-4; 7 bases match TRBD1. Trimming at V came to 5 bases and at J to 8 bases, leaving 17 bases not matched to a gene. Germline CDR1 and CDR2: SGHTA and FQGNSA. This CDR3 region has 17 residues. The CDR3 protein is CASSQRAGRGRKEKLFF. The DNA of the CDR3 is TGTGCCAGCAGCCAGAGGGCAGGGAGGGGGCGAAAGGAAAAACTGTTTTTT.

This clonotype was seen more than once but under ten times. The V call is TRBV20-1, the J call TRBJ2-5; 8 bases agree with TRBD2. Per germline, CDR1 DFQATT and CDR2 SNEGSKA (reference sequence). CDR3 size: 15 residues. V dropped 6 bases and J dropped 1; count of bases not matched to a gene: 10. CDR3: CSAPGLALRQETQYF. CDR3 sequence (DNA): TGCAGTGCCCCCGGACTAGCCTTACGCCAAGAGACCCAGTACTTC.

The V call is TRBV15, the J call TRBJ1-5; a weak D match, TRBD1 (6 bases). CDR1 LNHNV and CDR2 YYDKDF come from the germline V gene (reference sequence). The CDR3 is made up of 16 amino acids. V was trimmed by 2 bases and J by 0 bases, leaving 11 bases between them. The CDR3 region is CATSRTGTNSNQPQHF. CDR3 DNA: TGTGCCACCAGCAGAACCGGGACAAATAGCAATCAGCCCCAGCATTTT.

The sample holds one count of this clonotype. This rearrangement joins TRBV2 to TRBJ2-2, with D perhaps assigned TRBD1 or TRBD2 (5 bases each). This CDR3 has 15 residues. V lost 7 bases, J lost 0 bases, and 12 bases lay in between. CDR1 is SNHLY and CDR2 is FYNNEI in the germline V gene. The CDR3 DNA follows: TGTGCCAGCACCGAGCAGGGAGCGAACACCGGGGAGCTGTTTTTT. Encoded protein: CASTEQGANTGELFF. The full variable domain, its missing parts supplied by reference TRBV2 and TRBJ2-2, is EPEVTQTPSHQVTQMGQEVILRCVPISNHLYFYWYRQILGQKVEFLVSFYNNEISEKSEIFDDQFSVERPDGSNFTLKIRSTKLEDSAMYFCASTEQGANTGELFFGEGSRLTVL.

The V and J genes are TRBV9 and TRBJ1-2; no clear D. V lost 3 bases and J lost 3, with 15 bases in between. Germline CDR1 is SGDLS and CDR2 is YYNGEE. The CDR3 has 15 residues. CDR3: CASSAHSESYYGYTF. In DNA, the CDR3 is TGTGCCAGCAGCGCCCATAGTGAAAGCTACTATGGCTACACCTTC.

This clonotype was detected many times. This chain uses TRBV7-6 with TRBJ1-6, with D hard to call. CDR3 length: 16 residues. V lost 7 bases and J lost 7, with 20 bases in between. Germline V gene sequence: CDR1 SGHVS, CDR2 FNYEAQ. CDR3 bases: TGTGCCAGCATCTCCGGAATTTGGCCCCTAAATTCACCCCTCCACTTT. Its translation is CASISGIWPLNSPLHF.

The rearrangement joins TRBV28 to TRBJ2-7, with 8 bases that match TRBD2. J lost 9 bases, V lost 2 bases, and 9 bases had no gene match. The CDR3 runs to 14 residues. The germline gives CDR1 MDHEN, CDR2 SYDVKM. CDR3 DNA sequence: TGTGCCAGCAGTTTACCGCGGGAGGCCCGCGGGCAGTACTTC. It yields the protein CASSLPREARGQYF.

As concerns this clonotype: The junction departs from germline at one end; a sequencing error may be responsible. V is TRBV10-3 and J is TRBJ1-5; D is unresolved. The CDR3 has 13 residues. Germline CDR1 ENHRY, CDR2 SYGVKD. As DNA, the CDR3 is TGTGCCAGCAGTTTACCTGAGTATCAGCCCCAGCATTTT. Translating gives CASSLPEYQPQHF.

This clonotype was counted a few times. The rearrangement joins TRBV5-1 to TRBJ2-5; 13 bases agree with TRBD2. Germline V gene lookup returns CDR1 SGHRS and CDR2 YFSETQ. The junction had 9 bases not matched to a gene; V was cut back by 3 bases and J by 4 bases. This CDR3 region has 17 residues. The CDR3 nucleotides read TGCGCCAGCAGCTACGGGACTAGCGGGATAATTGGAGAGACCCAGTACTTC. This codes for CASSYGTSGIIGETQYF.

This clonotype came up many times. The chain uses TRBV13 and TRBJ2-6; no reliable D call. V was clipped by 2 bases and J by 2 bases, with 7 bases between them. The CDR3 consists of 15 residues. Looked up from germline, CDR1 is PRHDT and CDR2 is FYEKMQ (reference sequence). The CDR3 reads CASSLTVPGANVLTF. The CDR3 DNA is TGTGCCAGCAGCTTAACTGTCCCTGGGGCCAACGTCCTGACTTTC.

J is TRBJ1-2 and V is TRBV5-6, with D perhaps matching TRBD1 (6 bases). Looked up from germline, CDR1 is SGHDT and CDR2 is YYEEEE. The CDR3 runs to 17 residues. V lost 4 bases, J lost 2 bases, and 21 bases lay in between. CDR3 nucleotide sequence: TGTGCCAGCAGCCCAGGGACAACAGCGAACCGAAACTATGGCTACACCTTC. This gives the protein CASSPGTTANRNYGYTF.

Details on this clonotype: Without the conserved terminal phenylalanine or tryptophan, this CDR3 likely stems from a read error. The chain recombines TRBV20-1 with TRBJ2-7; D may be TRBD1 (6 bases). Per germline, CDR1 DFQATT and CDR2 SNEGSKA (reference sequence). Trimming left V 6 bases short and J 1 base short, with 10 bases between. This CDR3 spans 12 amino acids. The CDR3 sequence: CSAIQGSYEQYL. The CDR3 DNA reads TGCAGTGCCATACAGGGATCCTACGAGCAGTACCTC.

The V call is TRBV12-3 or TRBV12-4, the J call TRBJ2-5; D is unclear. The V end lost 6 bases, the J end lost 7 bases, and 18 bases lay between the germline ends. This CDR3 has 14 amino acids. CDR3 sequence: CASSLVRPDVTQYF. CDR3 in DNA: TGTGCCAGCAGCCTAGTCCGCCCCGATGTGACCCAGTACTTC.

This clonotype appeared many times. The CDR3 is CASTSDRGKINYGYTF. Here the CDR3 DNA reads TGTGCCAGTACCTCGGACAGGGGGAAAATCAACTATGGCTACACCTTC. The rearrangement joins TRBV19 to TRBJ1-2, with 10 bases identical to TRBD1. There are 16 residues in the CDR3. The germline gives CDR1 LNHDA, CDR2 SQIVND (reference sequence). J lost 2 bases, V lost 7 bases, and 10 bases had no gene match.

This rearrangement joins TRBV6-5 to TRBJ2-7; 11 nucleotides agree with TRBD2. J gave up 6 bases and V 5 bases, and 6 bases lay outside the gene matches. Germline values: CDR1 MNHEY, CDR2 SVGAGI. The CDR3 is made up of 14 amino acids. The CDR3 region is CASSQRGLAGEQYF. The CDR3 DNA reads TGTGCCAGCAGTCAACGAGGACTAGCGGGCGAGCAGTACTTC.

This clonotype was found many times. The gene calls are TRBV7-6 and TRBJ2-5; 8 nucleotides line up with TRBD2. Germline trimming cut 0 bases from V and 5 bases from J; bases unmatched to any gene: 5. CDR3 length: 15 amino acids. The germline CDR1 and CDR2 sequences are SGHVS and FNYEAQ. The CDR3 coding sequence is TGTGCCAGCAGCTTAGCTTTAACGGGAGGGGAGACCCAGTACTTC. It codes for CASSLALTGGETQYF.

On this clonotype: Because it lacks the conserved phenylalanine or tryptophan at the end, this CDR3 is likely a read error. J is TRBJ1-3 and V is TRBV20-1; 9 bases are shared with TRBD1. J lost 4 bases, V lost 1 base, and 2 bases had no gene match. CDR3 length: 14 residues. Per germline, CDR1 DFQATT and CDR2 SNEGSKA (reference sequence). CDR3 DNA sequence: TGCAGTGCTAGAGGGACAGGGGTCGGAAACACCATATATCTT. It yields the protein CSARGTGVGNTIYL.

Many counts were recorded for this clonotype. The chain links TRBV29-1 to TRBJ2-7; the match to TRBD1 covers 8 bases. V shed 6 bases and J 4 bases; nucleotides not matched to a gene: 5. The germline CDR1 and CDR2 sequences are SQVTM and ANQGSEA. The CDR3 extends over 12 amino acids. In DNA form, the CDR3 reads TGCAGCGTCCAGGACAGGGAATACGAGCAGTACTTC. Protein product: CSVQDREYEQYF.

In this sample, this clonotype turned up many times. CDR3 DNA: TGTGCCAGCAGTTACTCGACAGGGGATGGCTACACCTTC. Protein product: CASSYSTGDGYTF. The chain combines TRBV6-6 with TRBJ1-2; 8 bases are a match to TRBD1. V was clipped by 0 bases and J by 6 bases; unmatched bases: 0. Germline CDR1 is MNHNY and CDR2 is SVGAGI (reference sequence). The CDR3 length is 13 residues.